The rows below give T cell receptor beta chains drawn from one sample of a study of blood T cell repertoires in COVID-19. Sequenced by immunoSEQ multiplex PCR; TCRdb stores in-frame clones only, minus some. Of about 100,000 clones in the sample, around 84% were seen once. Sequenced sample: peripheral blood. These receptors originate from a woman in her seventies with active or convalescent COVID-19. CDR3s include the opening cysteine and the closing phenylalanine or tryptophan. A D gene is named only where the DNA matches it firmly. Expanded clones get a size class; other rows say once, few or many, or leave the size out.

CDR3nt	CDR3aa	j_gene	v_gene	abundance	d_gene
TGTGCCAGCAGCTTACAAATAGGGGCCACCGGGGAGCTGTTTTTT	CASSLQIGATGELFF	TRBJ2-2	TRBV11-2	-	-
TGTGCCAGCAGCCGCGGACAGGGGGCGGATTCACCCCTCCACTTT	CASSRGQGADSPLHF	TRBJ1-6	TRBV5-4	once	TRBD1
TGTGCCAGCAGCCTGTGGACAGGGGGCTTCGATGAGCAGTTCTTC	CASSLWTGGFDEQFF	TRBJ2-1	TRBV7-9	-	TRBD1
TGTGCCAGCAGTACCCGGGACTCATCCTACAATGAGCAGTTCTTC	CASSTRDSSYNEQFF	TRBJ2-1	TRBV6-2/TRBV6-3	-	-
TGTGCCAGCAGTTTGGAAGGGGCCGAGCAGTACTTC	CASSLEGAEQYF	TRBJ2-7	TRBV28	once	-
TGTGCCAGCAGCTTAGCGGGCAGGGTCGACAAAAACATTCAGTACTTC	CASSLAGRVDKNIQYF	TRBJ2-4	TRBV7-2	-	-
TGTGCCAGCAGCCGTGAGCAGCGCTCTGGGGCCAACGTCCTGACTTTC	CASSREQRSGANVLTF	TRBJ2-6	TRBV28	-	-
TGTGCCAGCAGTTTAGGACAGGGGACTGGCTACACCTTC	CASSLGQGTGYTF	TRBJ1-2	TRBV27	-	TRBD1
TGTGCCAGCAGTTCCCAGCGGGACCCTAGGTACGAGCAGTACTTC	CASSSQRDPRYEQYF	TRBJ2-7	TRBV6-5	-	TRBD2
TGTGCCAGTAATACAGGGACAGGTGGCTACACCTTC	CASNTGTGGYTF	TRBJ1-2	TRBV2	-	TRBD1
TGTGCCAGCAGTGAAGCGTGGCGACAGATCTACGAGCAGTACTTC	CASSEAWRQIYEQYF	TRBJ2-7	TRBV6-1	-	-
TGTGCCAGCAGCTTATCCGACATTGAAGAGACCCAGTACTTC	CASSLSDIEETQYF	TRBJ2-5	TRBV7-2	-	-
TGTGCCAGCAGCACACATAGCGGGGGGAGCTTCTCCTACGAGCAGTACTTC	CASSTHSGGSFSYEQYF	TRBJ2-7	TRBV11-2	-	TRBD2
TGTGCCAGTATTCAGGCTGGACAGGGGTCCTACAATGAGCAGTTCTTC	CASIQAGQGSYNEQFF	TRBJ2-1	TRBV6-6	-	TRBD1
TGTGCCAGCAGCGCAGGGGGCGAATATGGCTACACCTTC	CASSAGGEYGYTF	TRBJ1-2	TRBV6-5	-	TRBD1
TGTGCCAGCAGTCATCGCCCGGGGGGGGGCAGTATAGATACGCAGTATTTT	CASSHRPGGGSIDTQYF	TRBJ2-3	TRBV7-8	-	TRBD2
TGTGCCAGCAGTCAAGCCGGACAGGGAAACTATGGCTACACCTTC	CASSQAGQGNYGYTF	TRBJ1-2	TRBV11-2	once	TRBD1
TGTGCCACCAGCAGAGATATCGGCGGGACAGATACGCAGTATTTT	CATSRDIGGTDTQYF	TRBJ2-3	TRBV15	-	-
TGTGCCAGCAGCTTGGGGACGGGACTAGGAGCCAATGAGCAGTTCTTC	CASSLGTGLGANEQFF	TRBJ2-1	TRBV5-4	few	TRBD2
TGTGCCAGCAGCCAAGGACTAGCGGGGGGAAGCAGATCGGAGCAGTACTTC	CASSQGLAGGSRSEQYF	TRBJ2-7	TRBV4-2	-	TRBD2
TGCGCCAGCAGCTTGGAGGGACAGCAAACCTACGAGCAGTACTTC	CASSLEGQQTYEQYF	TRBJ2-7	TRBV5-1	-	TRBD1
TGTGCCAGCAGCACCCTGGACAGTCAGTACTTC	CASSTLDSQYF	TRBJ2-7	TRBV6-6	-	-
TGTGCCAGCAGTGTCACCGGGGCAGATACGCAGTATTTT	CASSVTGADTQYF	TRBJ2-3	TRBV14	-	-
TGTGCCAGCAGCTTAGCGCGCCAAGAGACCCAGTACTTC	CASSLARQETQYF	TRBJ2-5	TRBV7-2	-	-